The subject of this entry is one T cell receptor beta chain. Antigen: not known. Clones were sequenced by immunoSEQ multiplex PCR, and TCRdb holds only the in-frame ones, with some missing. This table has 300,000 to 400,000 clones, around four fifths appearing once. The sample comes from a study of Ad26.COV2.S vaccination and SARS-CoV-2 variants. Overall study: Trial arm assignment for the donor was COV1001 Ad26.COV2.S.

General study points: It was found that vaccine and placebo recipients had similar non-spike TCR breadth. Following vaccination, spike-specific CD8+ and CD4+ T cell responses reportedly exhibited substantial breadth. The TCR breadth and depth analyses may have understated or missed part of the total T cell responses.

Treatment noted: approximately 18 received Ad26.COV2.S at low or high dose, single or two shots; 5 received placebo; per-sample allocation not given. Following the first vaccine or placebo injection, samples were taken on day 63. Germline assignment: CDR1 MNHEY and CDR2 SVGAGI. The V end was cut by 4 bases, the J end by 7 bases, with 10 bases between. This CDR3 is built from 12 residues. V gene TRBV6-5 combines with J gene TRBJ2-5; D possibly matches TRBD1 or TRBD2 (5 bases each). Sequenced here: peripheral blood, sampled in a trial of Ad26.COV2.S vaccine versus placebo. The receptor's source is a person between 18 and 65 years old who received the Ad26.COV2.S COVID-19 vaccine or a placebo. CDR3 in DNA: TGTGCCAGCAGTTGGGGGTTTGGGACCCAGTACTTC. Its translation is CASSWGFGTQYF.